One sample yielded the 23 T cell receptor beta chains listed below, sequenced in a study of CD8 T cells in ankylosing spondylitis. TCRdb reprocessed the 5' RACE reads via MiXCR and lists one record per CDR3 protein. This sample carries approximately 100,000 distinct CDR3 sequences, approximately 25% of them seen once, and the ten largest clones take 9% to 15%. The sequenced sample consisted of synovial fluid, either unsorted or a sorted T cell fraction (not recorded which). The receptors were gathered from a male donor with ankylosing spondylitis.

This clonotype was seen more than once but under ten times. This rearrangement joins TRBV12-3 or TRBV12-4 to TRBJ2-5; D possibly uses TRBD1 or TRBD2 (5 bases each). Trimming took off 2 bases at V and 4 bases at J, with 8 bases between the two ends. The CDR3 length is 13 residues. The CDR3 region is CASSLRDGETQYF. The CDR3, as DNA: TGTGCCAGCAGTTTAAGGGACGGAGAGACCCAGTACTTC.

This chain connects TRBV18 to TRBJ2-3; maybe TRBD1 (6 bases). This CDR3 comprises 17 residues. The germline V gene has CDR1 KGHSH and CDR2 LQKENI. Trimming removed 0 bases from V and 5 bases from J, with 18 bases in between. The CDR3 sequence: CASSPPESGADLDTQYF. The CDR3 DNA follows: TGTGCCAGCTCACCACCGGAGTCAGGGGCCGACTTAGATACGCAGTATTTT.

The rearrangement uses TRBV20-1 and TRBJ2-3, with TRBD2 matching 12 bases. CDR3 size: 13 residues. V trimming: 4 bases; J trimming: 5 bases; junction bases outside the gene matches: 1. Germline loops: CDR1 DFQATT, CDR2 SNEGSKA (reference sequence). CDR3 in DNA: TGCAGTGCTAAACTAGCGGGGGGAGATACGCAGTATTTT. Translating it yields CSAKLAGGDTQYF.

The chain links TRBV4-1 to TRBJ2-3; possible D gene TRBD2, 5 bases. CDR1 MGHRA and CDR2 YSYEKL come from the germline V gene. V lost 6 bases and J 2 bases, leaving 18 bases between the germline ends. This CDR3 contains 16 residues. The chain's CDR3 is CASRPRDYLYTDTQYF. The CDR3 DNA reads as TGCGCCAGCAGACCTCGCGACTACCTTTACACAGATACGCAGTATTTT.

This clonotype came up many times. The V call is TRBV20-1, the J call TRBJ1-4; TRBD1 might be the D (6 bases). Germline loops: CDR1 DFQATT, CDR2 SNEGSKA (reference sequence). Deletions cut 6 bases from V and 7 bases from J, with 18 bases between. This CDR3 comprises 14 residues. The CDR3 loop is CSALQGSGGEKLFF. CDR3 DNA: TGCAGTGCCCTACAGGGTTCGGGTGGTGAAAAACTGTTTTTT.

The chain links TRBV12-3 or TRBV12-4 to TRBJ2-1; 10 bases line up with TRBD2. This CDR3 is built from 16 residues. V was pared by 3 bases and J by 6 bases, with 8 bases of the junction left unmatched. The CDR3 coding sequence is TGTGCCAGCAGTTTCCGGACTAGCGGCCAGCCCAATGAGCAGTTCTTC. Protein sequence: CASSFRTSGQPNEQFF.

This clonotype was seen only a few times. V and J are TRBV27 and TRBJ2-1, with D tentatively TRBD1 (6 bases). The CDR3 extends over 14 amino acids. Looked up from germline, CDR1 is MNHEY and CDR2 is SMNVEV (reference sequence). The V end lost 2 bases, the J end lost 3 bases, and 8 bases lay between the germline ends. The CDR3 DNA reads as TGTGCCAGCAGTTTACAGGGGTTCTACAATGAGCAGTTCTTC. It encodes CASSLQGFYNEQFF.

CDR3 amino acids: CASSLGLAGESGTGELFF. CDR3 DNA: TGTGCCAGCAGTCTAGGACTAGCGGGAGAGTCGGGCACCGGGGAGCTGTTTTTT. The chain joins TRBV12-3 or TRBV12-4 to TRBJ2-2; 13 positions match TRBD2. The CDR3 loop spans 18 amino acids. J lost 4 bases, V lost 5 bases, and 10 bases had no gene match.

By share of the sample, this clonotype is medium-sized. The chain is built from TRBV24-1 and TRBJ2-1; D is perhaps TRBD2 (6 bases). Germline loops: CDR1 KGHDR, CDR2 SFDVKD. V lost 3 bases to trimming and J lost 5 bases, with 19 bases between them. The CDR3 contains 17 residues. The CDR3 sequence: CATSDAKGGPVNNEQFF. The DNA of the CDR3 is TGTGCCACCAGTGATGCAAAGGGAGGCCCCGTAAACAATGAGCAGTTCTTC.

The DNA of the CDR3 is TGTGCCAGCAGCCTGGACGGGTCTGGGGCCAACGTCCTGACTTTC. Amino acid sequence: CASSLDGSGANVLTF. The chain joins TRBV5-4 to TRBJ2-6; D ambiguous. The germline V gene has CDR1 SGHNT and CDR2 YYREEE (reference sequence). The V end was cut by 4 bases, the J end by 1 base, with 9 bases between. The CDR3 is made up of 15 amino acids. Full variable domain (remainder filled in from reference TRBV5-4 and TRBJ2-6): ETGVTQSPTHLIKTRGQQVTLRCSSQSGHNTVSWYQQALGQGPQFIFQYYREEENGRGNFPPRFSGLQFPNYSSELNVNALELDDSALYLCASSLDGSGANVLTFGAGSRLTVL.

Remarks on this clonotype: Since no conserved phenylalanine or tryptophan closes the CDR3, a read error is the likely cause. V is TRBV19 and J is TRBJ2-3, with 7 nucleotides matching TRBD1. Germline CDR1 and CDR2: LNHDA and SQIVND (reference sequence). Unmatched junction bases numbered 13, after V lost 11 bases and J lost 2 bases. This CDR3 has 15 residues. The CDR3 is CACKSGTADTDTQYS. The DNA for the CDR3 is TGTGCCTGCAAATCCGGGACAGCTGACACAGATACGCAGTATTCT.

This clonotype was found a few times. The chain links TRBV12-3 or TRBV12-4 to TRBJ2-3; D not certain. The CDR3 extends over 12 amino acids. The V and J ends lost 6 bases and 6 bases respectively, with 10 bases between them. The CDR3 protein is CASSPVLDTQYF. CDR3 nucleotide sequence: TGTGCCAGCAGCCCCGTGCTGGATACGCAGTATTTT.

This clonotype was seen ten or more times. The chain employs TRBV5-5 and TRBJ1-1; no reliable D call. This CDR3 contains 13 residues. Per germline, CDR1 SGHKS and CDR2 YYEKEE (reference sequence). The V and J ends lost 5 bases and 2 bases respectively, with 10 bases between them. CDR3 nucleotides: TGTGCCAGCAGTATACTAATTAACACTGAAGCTTTCTTT. Amino acids: CASSILINTEAFF.

The chain recombines TRBV12-3 or TRBV12-4 with TRBJ1-2; maybe TRBD1 (5 bases). This CDR3 comprises 14 residues. V shed 5 bases and J shed 4 bases, with 14 bases lying between them. The CDR3 DNA reads TGTGCCAGCAGTATCCTCAGGGTACGCTATGGCTACACCTTC. Its protein product is CASSILRVRYGYTF.

Regarding this clonotype: A read error is possible here, since a much larger clone lies one base away. The V call is TRBV7-2, the J call TRBJ2-3, with 7 bases identical to TRBD1. CDR3 length: 14 amino acids. Germline loops: CDR1 SGHTA, CDR2 FQGNSA. After removal of 3 bases from V and 2 bases from J, the junction contained 2 bases not matched to a gene. CDR3 amino acids: CTSSLQGDTDTQYF. In DNA form, the CDR3 reads TGTACCAGCAGCTTGCAGGGGGACACAGATACGCAGTATTTT.

This chain uses TRBV19 with TRBJ2-7; 10 bases fit TRBD2. With 3 bases clipped from V and 6 bases from J, the junction kept 8 bases outside the gene matches. The CDR3 contains 15 residues. Germline loops: CDR1 LNHDA, CDR2 SQIVND (reference sequence). This CDR3 is CASSITAGGPGEQYV. CDR3 nucleotides: TGTGCCAGTAGTATTACAGCGGGAGGGCCTGGCGAGCAGTACGTC.

This clonotype was seen a handful of times. The chain has TRBV9 and TRBJ2-5, with 8 bases matching TRBD1. This CDR3 has 15 amino acids. The junction had 9 bases not matched to a gene; V was cut back by 3 bases and J by 5 bases. Germline loops: CDR1 SGDLS, CDR2 YYNGEE. The CDR3 loop reads CASSARRGLQETQYF. The CDR3 region has the DNA TGTGCCAGCAGCGCACGCAGGGGGCTTCAGGAGACCCAGTACTTC.

The V call is TRBV12-3 or TRBV12-4, the J call TRBJ2-2; tentative D call: TRBD2 (6 bases). V was clipped by 3 bases and J by 1 base, with 9 bases between them. This CDR3 comprises 15 residues. The chain's CDR3 is CASSFGSGNTGELFF. In DNA form, the CDR3 reads TGTGCCAGCAGTTTTGGTAGCGGGAACACCGGGGAGCTGTTTTTT.

In its sample, this clonotype was seen a few times. This chain joins TRBV5-1 and TRBJ2-3; D gene unclear. The CDR3 has 14 amino acids. V was trimmed by 2 bases and J by 5 bases, leaving 12 bases between them. Germline V lookup: CDR1 SGHRS, CDR2 YFSETQ. The CDR3 protein is CASSFRVLRDTQYF. Written as DNA, the CDR3 is TGCGCCAGCAGCTTTAGGGTTTTAAGAGATACGCAGTATTTT.

This clonotype was recorded a few times. The chain joins TRBV10-3 to TRBJ1-4; 8 bases are shared with TRBD1. CDR3 length: 14 residues. The V gene end was trimmed by 6 bases and the J gene end by 8 bases; junction bases not matched to a gene: 8. CDR1 and CDR2 (germline): ENHRY, SYGVKD. DNA for the CDR3: TGTGCCATCAGGGATGACAGGGGTCACGAAAAACTGTTTTTT. Translation: CAIRDDRGHEKLFF.

CDR3: CASRLIPLRDRVLETQYF. CDR3 DNA sequence: TGTGCCAGCAGATTGATCCCCCTCCGGGACAGGGTATTGGAGACCCAGTACTTC. The V gene is TRBV25-1, the J gene TRBJ2-5; the match to TRBD1 covers 9 bases. CDR1 and CDR2 from the germline V gene are MGHDK and SYGVNS. The length of the CDR3 is 18 residues. V shed 6 bases, J shed 5 bases, and the junction held 19 bases outside the gene matches.

This clonotype occurred a few times. The rearrangement uses TRBV7-8 and TRBJ2-1; 7 nucleotides line up with TRBD2. The CDR3 is made up of 15 amino acids. V shed 5 bases, J shed 0 bases, and the junction held 4 bases outside the gene matches. Germline V CDR1 and CDR2: SGHVS, FQNEAQ. CDR3 sequence (DNA): TGTGCCAGCAGCAGCGGGACCCTCTCCTACAATGAGCAGTTCTTC. Translated, it gives CASSSGTLSYNEQFF.

This clonotype appeared many times. The V and J genes are TRBV20-1 and TRBJ2-1; possible D gene TRBD2, 5 bases. Trimming pared 0 bases from V and 7 bases from J, leaving 7 bases between. Germline V CDR1 and CDR2: DFQATT, SNEGSKA (reference sequence). The CDR3 contains 12 residues. The CDR3 sequence: CSARELANEQFF. Here the CDR3 DNA reads TGCAGTGCTAGAGAGCTAGCAAATGAGCAGTTCTTC.